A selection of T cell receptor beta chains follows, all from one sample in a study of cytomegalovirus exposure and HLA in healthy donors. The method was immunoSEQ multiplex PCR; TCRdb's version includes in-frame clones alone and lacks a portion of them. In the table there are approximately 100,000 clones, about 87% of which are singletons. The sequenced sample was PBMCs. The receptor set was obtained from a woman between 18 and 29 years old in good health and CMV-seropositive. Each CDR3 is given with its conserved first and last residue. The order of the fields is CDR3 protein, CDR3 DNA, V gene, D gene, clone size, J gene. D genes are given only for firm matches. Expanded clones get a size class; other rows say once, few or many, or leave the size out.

cdr3_aa: CASRGGVTGNTIYF
cdr3_nt: TGTGCCAGCCGGGGGGGTGTGACTGGAAACACCATATATTTT
v_call: TRBV6-6
d_call: NA
clone_size: NA
j_call: TRBJ1-3

cdr3_aa: CSVHPRTEAFF
cdr3_nt: TGCAGCGTGCACCCCCGGACTGAAGCTTTCTTT
v_call: TRBV29-1
d_call: NA
clone_size: once
j_call: TRBJ1-1

cdr3_aa: CASSIDGQGTYGYTF
cdr3_nt: TGTGCCAGTAGTATAGATGGACAGGGGACCTATGGCTACACCTTC
v_call: TRBV19
d_call: TRBD1
clone_size: NA
j_call: TRBJ1-2

cdr3_aa: CASTGGLTEAFF
cdr3_nt: TGTGCCAGTACAGGGGGACTAACTGAAGCTTTCTTT
v_call: TRBV28
d_call: TRBD1
clone_size: NA
j_call: TRBJ1-1

cdr3_aa: CASSYPGERGDTQYF
cdr3_nt: TGTGCCAGCAGCTACCCCGGGGAGAGAGGAGATACGCAGTATTTT
v_call: TRBV5-4
d_call: NA
clone_size: NA
j_call: TRBJ2-3

cdr3_aa: CASSFLRTGNTGELFF
cdr3_nt: TGTGCCAGCAGTTTTCTCCGGACAGGGAACACCGGGGAGCTGTTTTTT
v_call: TRBV27
d_call: TRBD1
clone_size: NA
j_call: TRBJ2-2

cdr3_aa: CSVAGLAGRTDTQYF
cdr3_nt: TGCAGCGTTGCGGGACTAGCGGGGAGAACAGATACGCAGTATTTT
v_call: TRBV29-1
d_call: TRBD2
clone_size: NA
j_call: TRBJ2-3

cdr3_aa: CASSPHTGELFF
cdr3_nt: TGTGCCAGCAGCCCTCACACCGGGGAGCTGTTTTTT
v_call: TRBV7-8
d_call: NA
clone_size: once
j_call: TRBJ2-2

cdr3_aa: CASSLVNSNPSGTQYF
cdr3_nt: TGTGCCAGCAGCTTAGTTAACTCCAACCCCAGCGGTACGCAGTATTTT
v_call: TRBV13
d_call: NA
clone_size: NA
j_call: TRBJ2-3

cdr3_aa: CASSPQGNQPQHF
cdr3_nt: TGTGCCAGCAGCCCACAGGGAAATCAGCCCCAGCATTTT
v_call: TRBV28
d_call: NA
clone_size: NA
j_call: TRBJ1-5

cdr3_aa: CASSGGHSEIKAFF
cdr3_nt: TGTGCCAGCAGTGGGGGGCACTCGGAAATTAAAGCTTTCTTT
v_call: TRBV2
d_call: NA
clone_size: NA
j_call: TRBJ1-1

cdr3_aa: CASSYSTGTNEKLFF
cdr3_nt: TGTGCCAGCAGTTACTCGACAGGGACTAATGAAAAACTGTTTTTT
v_call: TRBV6-5
d_call: TRBD1
clone_size: NA
j_call: TRBJ1-4

cdr3_aa: CASSGQGGTDTQYF
cdr3_nt: TGTGCCAGCAGTGGACAGGGGGGAACAGATACGCAGTATTTT
v_call: TRBV6-5
d_call: TRBD1
clone_size: once
j_call: TRBJ2-3

cdr3_aa: CASSPRGTYEQYF
cdr3_nt: TGTGCCAGCAGCCCCCGAGGGACTTACGAGCAGTACTTC
v_call: TRBV14
d_call: NA
clone_size: NA
j_call: TRBJ2-7

cdr3_aa: CASSSWSSRGEDGYTF
cdr3_nt: TGTGCCAGCAGCTCGTGGAGTAGCCGGGGAGAGGATGGCTACACCTTC
v_call: TRBV5-4
d_call: NA
clone_size: NA
j_call: TRBJ1-2

cdr3_aa: CATWTGNNEQFF
cdr3_nt: TGCGCCACTTGGACAGGGAACAATGAGCAGTTCTTC
v_call: TRBV10-2
d_call: TRBD1
clone_size: NA
j_call: TRBJ2-1

cdr3_aa: CASSPRPRDTFTRGYTF
cdr3_nt: TGTGCCAGCAGTCCCAGGCCCCGGGACACCTTCACGAGGGGCTACACCTTC
v_call: TRBV27
d_call: NA
clone_size: NA
j_call: TRBJ1-2

cdr3_aa: CASSYGRGNTGELFF
cdr3_nt: TGTGCCAGCAGTTACGGCAGGGGGAACACCGGGGAGCTGTTTTTT
v_call: TRBV6-6
d_call: NA
clone_size: NA
j_call: TRBJ2-2

cdr3_aa: CASSPRQEPYEQYF
cdr3_nt: TGCGCCAGCAGCCCCCGACAGGAGCCCTACGAGCAGTACTTC
v_call: TRBV4-1
d_call: NA
clone_size: NA
j_call: TRBJ2-7

cdr3_aa: CASSPGLAGANTGELFF
cdr3_nt: TGTGCCAGCTCACCCGGACTAGCGGGGGCAAACACCGGGGAGCTGTTTTTT
v_call: TRBV18
d_call: TRBD2
clone_size: once
j_call: TRBJ2-2

cdr3_aa: CASRVPGLSVLSNYGYTF
cdr3_nt: TGTGCCAGCAGGGTACCCGGACTGTCGGTCCTCTCTAACTATGGCTACACCTTC
v_call: TRBV28
d_call: NA
clone_size: NA
j_call: TRBJ1-2

cdr3_aa: CASRVEGQGAFGELFF
cdr3_nt: TGTGCCAGCAGGGTCGAGGGACAGGGGGCATTTGGGGAGCTGTTTTTT
v_call: TRBV27
d_call: TRBD1
clone_size: once
j_call: TRBJ2-2

cdr3_aa: CASSLTRDRQFF
cdr3_nt: TGTGCCAGCAGTTTAACCCGGGACAGACAGTTCTTC
v_call: TRBV28
d_call: TRBD1
clone_size: NA
j_call: TRBJ2-1

cdr3_aa: CASSEGRPNSGNTIYF
cdr3_nt: TGTGCCAGCAGTGAGGGCAGACCCAACTCTGGAAACACCATATATTTT
v_call: TRBV2
d_call: NA
clone_size: once
j_call: TRBJ1-3

cdr3_aa: CASSELAGAPETQYF
cdr3_nt: TGCGCCAGCAGCGAACTAGCGGGGGCCCCAGAGACCCAGTACTTC
v_call: TRBV5-1
d_call: TRBD2
clone_size: NA
j_call: TRBJ2-5

cdr3_aa: CASSEQNNEQFF
cdr3_nt: TGTGCCAGCAGTGAACAGAACAATGAGCAGTTCTTC
v_call: TRBV25-1
d_call: NA
clone_size: NA
j_call: TRBJ2-1

cdr3_aa: CSVELRDNEQFF
cdr3_nt: TGCAGCGTTGAGCTGAGGGACAATGAGCAGTTCTTC
v_call: TRBV29-1
d_call: NA
clone_size: NA
j_call: TRBJ2-1

cdr3_aa: CASSEGAGPFYEQYF
cdr3_nt: TGTGCCAGCAGTGAAGGAGCGGGGCCGTTTTACGAGCAGTACTTC
v_call: TRBV6-1
d_call: TRBD2
clone_size: NA
j_call: TRBJ2-7

cdr3_aa: CASSYQGGETYGYTF
cdr3_nt: TGTGCCAGCAGTTACCAGGGCGGGGAGACCTATGGCTACACCTTC
v_call: TRBV6-5
d_call: NA
clone_size: NA
j_call: TRBJ1-2